This T cell receptor beta chain was captured in a study of blood T cell repertoires in COVID-19 (dated by TCRdb to 2018 to 2020). About the study as a whole: Samples covering the acute and convalescent phases of COVID-19 were provided by collaborators in the United States, Italy and Spain. The samples were drawn from the first 160 participants of the ongoing ImmuneRACE study and from 950 to 1,500 subjects provided by 6 global collaborators. The material from the prospective study consisted of cDNA or gDNA derived from T cells, B-cell-depleted T cells, or PBMCs. The repertoires were made available in a free public database intended to serve as a resource for research on the immune response to SARS-CoV-2. Where available, HLA class I and class II types were obtained from metadata supplied by the sample provider rather than from assay-based typing. Deeply sampled blood TCRbeta repertoires from subjects exposed to, actively infected with, or recovered from COVID-19 were included in the dataset. A de-identified subject ID, COVID-19 status, age in years and sex were almost always included in the sample metadata.

With respect to this clone: Its antigen is unknown. Base qualities are not at hand, and no much larger clone is one base apart.

Reading the germline V gene gives CDR1 MRHNA and CDR2 SNTAGT. V lost 0 bases and J lost 4 bases; the stretch between them is 9 bases long. There are 15 amino acids in the CDR3, from cysteine to phenylalanine inclusive. Left in the record is the CDR3 DNA by itself, 45 bases read in frame from the first base. Results and caveats for the whole study, not just this receptor: Clinical and demographic metadata were provided uncurated, with the amount varying by source and participant.

TCRbeta CDR3 regions were amplified from genomic DNA using the immunoSEQ Assay, a bias-controlled multiplex PCR. The paper's processing steps were these. The number of nucleated cells in each sample was estimated by amplification of reference gene primers within the assay. Sequence reads were collapsed and filtered to measure the absolute abundance of every unique TCRbeta CDR3 rearrangement. Productive Simpson clonality was computed per sample as the square root of Simpson's diversity index over productive rearrangements. TCRdb carries this immuneACCESS record with in-frame sequences only. Its versions omit some clonotypes, under half of them owing to an unresolved V gene in the studies checked, with the rest unexplained. The D gene and trimming were derived from the DNA, and the V and J assignments and clone size from that table. The sample table lists some 170,000 clones, almost 80% of them with a count of one. Together, the top ten hold 17% of the sample.

Participants in the prospective study were enrolled through a virtual design, were aged about 18 to 90 years, and lived in 24 United States geographic areas. Cohort assignment in the prospective study relied on participant-reported clinical history from a screening survey and a study questionnaire. For ImmuneRACE Cohort 3, a participant was defined as recovered based on two consecutive negative NP/OP PCR tests, clearance by a healthcare professional, or resolution of symptoms. Mobile phlebotomists in the prospective study collected whole blood, serum and a nasopharyngeal or oropharyngeal swab from every participant. Additional blood draws and questionnaires over an approximately two-month period could optionally be provided by prospective study participants. Before DNA extraction, blood samples from the prospective study were shipped at room temperature or frozen.

This receptor was obtained from a woman aged 50 to 60 who had recovered from COVID-19. Input material: PBMCs or T cells enriched from blood (not recorded which). Recombination connected TRBV6-4 to TRBJ2-2; perhaps TRBD2 is the D gene, with 6 bases matching. The DNA reads as follows: TGTGCCAGCAGTGACTCGTGGAGGGGCACCGGGGAGCTGTTTTTT. Its protein reads: CASSDSWRGTGELFF.